Below are 30 T cell receptor beta chains sequenced from a single sample in a study of T cells in tumors after PD-1 blockade. Method: immunoSEQ multiplex PCR; TCRdb's copy keeps in-frame clones and lacks some. The sample shows around 50,000 clones, 75% to 85% of them seen only once. The source was PBMCs, collected before anti-PD-1 treatment. These receptors all stem from a human donor with basal cell carcinoma.

In its sample, this clone was seen a few times. The chain couples TRBV5-6 to TRBJ2-2; TRBD1 matches at 8 bases. The CDR3 extends over 16 amino acids. V gave up 4 bases and J gave up 0 bases; unmatched junction bases: 5. From germline, CDR1 is SGHDT and CDR2 YYEEEE. DNA for the CDR3: TGTGCCAGCAGCCCTAGGACAGGGACGAACACCGGGGAGCTGTTTTTT. Translation: CASSPRTGTNTGELFF.

The V call is TRBV15, the J call TRBJ2-1, with 8 bases matching TRBD2. CDR1 and CDR2 (germline): LNHNV, YYDKDF (reference sequence). J gave up 10 bases and V 0 bases, and 14 bases lay outside the gene matches. The CDR3 runs to 17 residues. The CDR3 sequence: CATSRDITSGALGEQFF. CDR3 DNA sequence: TGTGCCACCAGCAGAGATATCACTAGCGGAGCCCTCGGGGAGCAGTTCTTC.

This clone occurred once. J is TRBJ2-1 and V is TRBV15, with D hard to call. The V gene lost 0 bases and the J gene lost 3 bases, with 15 bases spanning the gap. There are 17 residues in the CDR3. Looked up from germline, CDR1 is LNHNV and CDR2 is YYDKDF (reference sequence). The CDR3 reads CATSRDGVSKNYNEQFF. As DNA, the CDR3 is TGTGCCACCAGCAGAGACGGCGTCAGCAAAAACTACAATGAGCAGTTCTTC.

The chain has TRBV19 and TRBJ1-5; 7 nucleotides line up with TRBD1. Germline V gene lookup returns CDR1 LNHDA and CDR2 SQIVND (reference sequence). The CDR3 covers 14 residues. The junction had 5 bases not matched to a gene; V was cut back by 6 bases and J by 3 bases. The DNA for the CDR3 is TGTGCCAGTAGATCGACAGGGCCCAATCAGCCCCAGCATTTT. Protein sequence: CASRSTGPNQPQHF.

V is TRBV5-1 and J is TRBJ1-1; D not certain. Per germline, CDR1 SGHRS and CDR2 YFSETQ. The V gene lost 2 bases and the J gene lost 3 bases, with 14 bases spanning the gap. The CDR3 runs to 15 residues. The CDR3: CASSLRPGHYTEAFF. The CDR3 DNA sequence: TGCGCCAGCAGCTTACGGCCAGGTCATTACACTGAAGCTTTCTTT.

J is TRBJ2-3 and V is TRBV28; D call uncertain. This CDR3 is 16 amino acids long. Trimming pared 4 bases from V and 0 bases from J, leaving 14 bases between. Per the germline V gene, CDR1 is MDHEN and CDR2 is SYDVKM. CDR3 sequence: CASSSVGYLSTDTQYF. As DNA, the CDR3 is TGTGCCAGCAGTTCGGTGGGGTACCTTAGCACAGATACGCAGTATTTT.

This clone was seen only once. DNA of the CDR3: TGTGCCAGCAGACGGGACAGGGGGCCCACTGAAGCTTTCTTT. Translating it yields CASRRDRGPTEAFF. The rearrangement joins TRBV6-5 to TRBJ1-1, with 12 bases lining up with TRBD1. The junction had 3 bases not matched to a gene; V was cut back by 6 bases and J by 4 bases. This CDR3 comprises 14 residues. Germline CDR1 is MNHEY and CDR2 is SVGAGI.

This rearrangement joins TRBV5-1 to TRBJ2-5; the D gene is possibly TRBD2 (6 bases). This CDR3 comprises 17 residues. The V gene's germline CDR1 is SGHRS and CDR2 YFSETQ. V dropped 0 bases and J dropped 0 bases, with 15 bases sitting between them. CDR3 amino acids: CASSLGGAGLYQETQYF. In DNA form, the CDR3 reads TGCGCCAGCAGCTTGGGTGGGGCGGGGCTGTACCAAGAGACCCAGTACTTC.

The CDR3 DNA sequence: TGTGCCAGCAGTTTGCGGGAGCAGTTCTTC. This translates into CASSLREQFF. V is TRBV28 and J is TRBJ2-1; D is uncertain. The CDR3 is made up of 10 amino acids. Germline CDR1 is MDHEN and CDR2 is SYDVKM. The germline V and J ends were trimmed by 3 bases and 10 bases, with 4 bases remaining between them.

By share, this clone counts as medium-sized (0.01 to 0.1%). The V call is TRBV28, the J call TRBJ2-7, with 9 bases aligning to TRBD1. Germline V gene sequence: CDR1 MDHEN, CDR2 SYDVKM. This CDR3 spans 14 amino acids. Unmatched junction bases numbered 4, after V lost 5 bases and J lost 2 bases. The CDR3, as DNA: TGTGCCAGCAGTCCGGGACAGGGACCCTACGAGCAGTACTTC. Encoded protein: CASSPGQGPYEQYF.

This clone came up once. The chain joins TRBV6-5 to TRBJ1-4, with D unresolved. Trimming removed 2 bases from V and 4 bases from J, with 8 bases in between. Looked up from germline, CDR1 is MNHEY and CDR2 is SVGAGI. This CDR3 contains 14 residues. The CDR3 DNA is TGTGCCAGCAGTTACGGCAGGTTTAATGAAAAACTGTTTTTT. Translated, it gives CASSYGRFNEKLFF.

The CDR3 sequence: CASSPLGGGISGNTIYF. The CDR3, as DNA: TGTGCCAGCTCACCCTTAGGAGGGGGTATCTCTGGAAACACCATATATTTT. The V gene is TRBV18, the J gene TRBJ1-3, with D perhaps TRBD1 (6 bases). The germline V gene has CDR1 KGHSH and CDR2 LQKENI. The V end lost 3 bases, the J end lost 0 bases, and 15 bases lay between the germline ends. The CDR3 consists of 17 residues. The variable domain in full, completed from reference TRBV18 and TRBJ1-3, reads NAGVMQNPRHLVRRRGQEARLRCSPMKGHSHVYWYRQLPEEGLKFMVYLQKENIIDESGMPKERFSAEFPKEGPSILRIQQVVRGDSAAYFCASSPLGGGISGNTIYFGEGSWLTVV.

V gene TRBV7-9 combines with J gene TRBJ1-5; tentatively, D is TRBD1 (6 bases). Germline V gene sequence: CDR1 SEHNR, CDR2 FQNEAQ (reference sequence). V lost 5 bases to trimming and J lost 2 bases, with 16 bases between them. The CDR3 totals 16 residues. CDR3 amino acids: CASSQSTGLGNQPQHF. The CDR3 DNA sequence: TGTGCCAGCAGCCAATCAACAGGGCTGGGCAATCAGCCCCAGCATTTT.

Many counts were recorded for this clone. The chain joins TRBV4-2 to TRBJ1-3; 7 bases match TRBD1. Germline-derived CDR1 and CDR2 are LGHNA and YNFKEQ. V dropped 2 bases and J dropped 0; count of bases not matched to a gene: 4. CDR3 length: 16 residues. CDR3 residues: CASSQMTGSSGNTIYF. CDR3 in DNA: TGTGCCAGCAGCCAAATGACAGGGTCCTCTGGAAACACCATATATTTT.

The chain's CDR3 is CASSFRDGIKYEQYF. Here the CDR3 DNA reads TGTGCCAGCAGTTTTAGGGATGGGATTAAATACGAGCAGTACTTC. The rearrangement uses TRBV28 and TRBJ2-7; D remains ambiguous. CDR3 length: 15 amino acids. Trimming stripped 3 bases from V and 4 bases from J, with 16 bases between. Germline CDR1 MDHEN, CDR2 SYDVKM.

The chain recombines TRBV2 with TRBJ2-1, with 12 bases matching TRBD1. CDR3 length: 14 amino acids. Germline-derived CDR1 and CDR2 are SNHLY and FYNNEI. With V trimmed by 7 bases and J by 7 bases, 5 bases remained unmatched. The CDR3 protein is CASTPGQGANEQFF. In DNA, the CDR3 is TGTGCCAGCACCCCGGGACAGGGGGCGAATGAGCAGTTCTTC.

The chain has TRBV5-6 and TRBJ1-4; 8 bases are a match to TRBD1. CDR1 is SGHDT, CDR2 YYEEEE, per germline. CDR3 length: 16 amino acids. The V gene end was trimmed by 0 bases and the J gene end by 6 bases; junction bases not matched to a gene: 7. In DNA, the CDR3 is TGTGCCAGCAGCTTGGATGCCGGACAGGGCGATGAAAAACTGTTTTTT. Its translation: CASSLDAGQGDEKLFF.

CDR3 coding DNA: TGTGCCAGCAGCCAAGATAAAGACGGAAACACTGAAGCTTTCTTT. It specifies CASSQDKDGNTEAFF. The chain links TRBV3-1 (or the pseudogene TRBV3-2) to TRBJ1-1; D uncertain. The CDR3 runs 15 residues. Germline CDR1 reads LGHDT; CDR2 reads YNNKEL (reference sequence). V lost 0 bases to trimming and J lost 2 bases, with 10 bases between them.

This clone has only one observation. V gene TRBV7-9 combines with J gene TRBJ1-1, with D possibly matching TRBD1 (6 bases). The CDR3 contains 16 residues. Trimming left V 1 base short and J 4 bases short, with 16 bases between. Germline loops: CDR1 SEHNR, CDR2 FQNEAQ (reference sequence). The CDR3, as DNA: TGTGCCAGCAGCTTAGGTAGGACAGAGATATCCACTGAAGCTTTCTTT. This sequence encodes CASSLGRTEISTEAFF.

The V gene is TRBV7-2, the J gene TRBJ2-7; TRBD2 matches 8 bases. Germline V gene sequence: CDR1 SGHTA, CDR2 FQGNSA. This CDR3 contains 14 residues. Unmatched junction bases numbered 8, after V lost 5 bases and J lost 5 bases. The DNA of the CDR3 is TGTGCCAGCAGCCTATTGGGACTAGGGAACGAGCAGTACTTC. Protein product: CASSLLGLGNEQYF. The complete variable domain, with remaining parts taken from reference TRBV7-2 and TRBJ2-7, reads GAGVSQSPSNKVTEKGKDVELRCDPISGHTALYWYRQSLGQGLEFLIYFQGNSAPDKSGLPSDRFSAERTGGSVSTLTIQRTQQEDSAVYLCASSLLGLGNEQYFGPGTRLTVT.

The CDR3 region is CASRKEVGVAQHF. DNA for the CDR3: TGTGCCAGCAGGAAGGAAGTTGGGGTGGCCCAGCATTTT. This rearrangement joins TRBV12-3 or TRBV12-4 to TRBJ1-5; D remains unclear. This CDR3 is 13 amino acids long. Trimming left V 6 bases short and J 11 bases short, with 17 bases between.

J is TRBJ1-2 and V is TRBV6-1; TRBD1 agrees at 9 bases. CDR1 and CDR2 (germline): MNHNS, SASEGT. Losses at the gene ends were 2 bases for V and 4 bases for J; bases not matched to a gene: 5. This CDR3 is 15 amino acids long. The CDR3 DNA reads as TGTGCCAGCAGTGAATTAGGGACAGGGCCCTATGGCTACACCTTC. Translation: CASSELGTGPYGYTF.

The chain links TRBV11-3 to TRBJ2-1; D is undetermined. Trimming pared 5 bases from V and 10 bases from J, leaving 12 bases between. Germline CDR1 SGHNT, CDR2 YENEEA. This CDR3 region has 12 residues. CDR3 protein: CASSLTLAEQFF. In nucleotides, the CDR3 is TGTGCCAGCAGCCTTACTCTCGCAGAGCAGTTCTTC.

This chain connects TRBV2 to TRBJ2-7; no firm D call. This CDR3 region has 14 residues. The germline V gene has CDR1 SNHLY and CDR2 FYNNEI. Between the trimmed V and J ends, which lost 1 base and 0 bases, there was a span of 7 bases. DNA for the CDR3: TGTGCCAGCAGTGAAGACAGAAGCTCCTACGAGCAGTACTTC. Its translation is CASSEDRSSYEQYF.

The chain joins TRBV29-1 to TRBJ1-5; 9 bases are shared with TRBD1. This CDR3 is built from 13 residues. Germline V gene sequence: CDR1 SQVTM, CDR2 ANQGSEA. With 6 bases clipped from V and 6 bases from J, the junction kept 6 bases outside the gene matches. CDR3 region: CSVGTGGGQPQHF. Written as DNA, the CDR3 is TGCAGCGTGGGTACAGGGGGCGGTCAGCCCCAGCATTTT.

This clone was found once. The chain couples TRBV5-1 to TRBJ2-1; D is unclear. The germline V and J ends were trimmed by 1 base and 7 bases, with 15 bases remaining between them. Germline V lookup: CDR1 SGHRS, CDR2 YFSETQ. The CDR3 has 15 residues. The CDR3 sequence: CASSLSSLGSNEQFF. As DNA, the CDR3 is TGCGCCAGCAGCTTGAGTAGCCTCGGTTCAAATGAGCAGTTCTTC.

The V call is TRBV6-2 or TRBV6-3, the J call TRBJ1-2, with 8 bases that match TRBD1. Trimming took 6 bases from V and 8 from J; bases not matched to a gene: 14. The CDR3 has 15 residues. Germline V gene data show CDR1 as MNHEY and CDR2 as SVGEGT. CDR3 in DNA: TGTGCCAGCAGCCGACCAGCCGGACAGGGCTCCGGCTACACCTTC. Translating gives CASSRPAGQGSGYTF.

There are a few counts of this clone. CDR3 sequence reads: CASSPGSGGGYGYTF. DNA for the CDR3: TGTGCCAGCAGTCCTGGTTCCGGGGGAGGCTATGGCTACACCTTC. This chain connects TRBV6-5 to TRBJ1-2, with D tentatively TRBD1 (5 bases). CDR3 length equals 15 residues. Trimming took off 5 bases at V and 4 bases at J, with 17 bases between the two ends. Germline-derived CDR1 and CDR2 are MNHEY and SVGAGI.

This clone occurred once. The chain links TRBV18 to TRBJ2-5; possibly TRBD1 for D (6 bases). This CDR3 has 14 residues. The ends were cut back, 3 bases at V and 5 bases at J, with 13 bases in the middle. Germline CDR1 reads KGHSH; CDR2 reads LQKENI. CDR3 nucleotides: TGTGCCAGCTCACCCGGGACACCGGGGGAGACCCAGTACTTC. Translating it yields CASSPGTPGETQYF.

The chain employs TRBV28 and TRBJ2-1, with D unclear. Deletions cut 6 bases from V and 7 bases from J, with 13 bases between. The CDR3 loop spans 13 amino acids. The germline V gene encodes CDR1 MDHEN and CDR2 SYDVKM. This CDR3 is CASRPGQPNEQFF. The CDR3 DNA reads TGTGCCAGCAGACCCGGTCAGCCGAATGAGCAGTTCTTC.